These T cell receptor beta chains were read from a single sample in a study of tissue T cells after allogeneic stem cell transplantation. Profiling relied on immunoSEQ multiplex PCR, and the TCRdb table lists in-frame clones only, not all of them. The table includes 700 or so clones, about 80% detected once. This sample comprised mid-colon tissue, obtained at autopsy. The origin of the receptors is a female patient aged 18 to 49 with steroid-refractory graft-versus-host disease after an allogeneic stem cell transplant. Some T cells may arise from the graft donor. The CDR3 runs from the conserved cysteine through the conserved F or W. A D gene is named only where the DNA matches it firmly. A clone size is listed for some rows: how often the clone was seen (once, few, many), or a class if it is expanded.

>few|TRBV11-2|NA|TRBJ1-3
TGTGCCAGCAGCTTAGGGCAGGGTAGAGGTGGAAACACCATATATTTT
CASSLGQGRGGNTIYF
>NA|TRBV5-1|NA|TRBJ1-5
TGCGCCAGCAGCTTGTGGGGGAATAGCAATCAGCCCCAGCATTTT
CASSLWGNSNQPQHF
>NA|TRBV5-1|NA|TRBJ2-1
TGCGCCAGCAGCTTAGCATATGAGCAGTTCTTC
CASSLAYEQFF
>NA|TRBV7-8|TRBD1|TRBJ2-2
TGTGCCAGCAGCGCCCGGACAGGGGGGACCGGGGAGCTGTTTTTT
CASSARTGGTGELFF
>NA|TRBV12-3/TRBV12-4|NA|TRBJ2-1
TGTGCCAGCAGTCCGGACCGGCTAACTCAGTTCTTC
CASSPDRLTQFF
>NA|TRBV7-3|NA|TRBJ2-2
TGTGCCAGCAGCCTCGAACGGGCGAGGTTGGACACCGGGGAGCTGTTTTTT
CASSLERARLDTGELFF
>NA|TRBV3-1/TRBV3-2|TRBD2|TRBJ2-7
TGTGCCAGCAGCGGACTAGCGGGAGGGACCTACGAGCAGTACTTC
CASSGLAGGTYEQYF
>NA|TRBV5-1|TRBD1|TRBJ2-7
TGCGCCAGCAGCTTGCAGGGGGCTGACGAGCAGTACTTC
CASSLQGADEQYF
>NA|TRBV27|NA|TRBJ2-1
TGTGCCAGCAGTTTATTAGGGGGGCTCTACAATGAGCAGTTCTTC
CASSLLGGLYNEQFF
>NA|TRBV19|NA|TRBJ1-1
TGTGCCAGTATGAGGGTGAACACTGAAGCTTTCTTT
CASMRVNTEAFF
>NA|TRBV7-6|NA|TRBJ2-5
TGTGCCAGCAGCTTAGTTGCAGTTGGGTACACACTGAATGGGGAGACCCAGTACTTC
CASSLVAVGYTLNGETQYF
>NA|TRBV10-3|TRBD2|TRBJ2-1
TGTGCCATCAGTCGGATTGGGGCTAGCGGCGACAATGAGCAGTTCTTC
CAISRIGASGDNEQFF
>NA|TRBV4-1|NA|TRBJ1-2
TGCGCCAGCAGCCAAGATCCGATAGGATTGGATGGCTACACCTTC
CASSQDPIGLDGYTF
>NA|TRBV11-2|NA|TRBJ2-4
TGTGCCAGCAGCACGGGGGGCCTGGCAAACATTCAGTACTTC
CASSTGGLANIQYF
>few|TRBV5-1|TRBD1|TRBJ1-6
TGCGCCAGCAGCTTGGGACAGGGAGGTGGACGTTCACCCCTCCACTTT
CASSLGQGGGRSPLHF
>NA|TRBV4-1|TRBD2|TRBJ2-5
TGCGCCAGCAGCCAAGGCCTAGCGGCCCAAGAGACCCAGTACTTC
CASSQGLAAQETQYF
>NA|TRBV4-1|TRBD2|TRBJ2-7
TGCGCCAGCAGCCAGGCGGGACTAACCTACGAGCAGTACTTC
CASSQAGLTYEQYF
>NA|TRBV10-3|NA|TRBJ2-1
TGTGCCATCAGTGGCGTGGTTGGGTCGACAATGAAGGAGCAGTTCTTC
CAISGVVGSTMKEQFF
>NA|TRBV25-1|NA|TRBJ2-6
TGTGCCAGCTTAGGGACTTACAGGCCTTCTGGGGCCAACGTCCTGACTTTC
CASLGTYRPSGANVLTF
>NA|TRBV14|NA|TRBJ2-7
TGTGCCAGCAGAGGGGCAGAGAACTACGAGCAGTACTTC
CASRGAENYEQYF
>NA|TRBV4-2|NA|TRBJ2-3
TGTGCCAGCAGCCAAGGTCGGAGGGGGAACACAGATACGCAGTATTTT
CASSQGRRGNTDTQYF
>NA|TRBV7-9|NA|TRBJ2-7
TGTGCCAGCAGCTCTCTCAGGGACTCCTACGAGCAGTACTTC
CASSSLRDSYEQYF